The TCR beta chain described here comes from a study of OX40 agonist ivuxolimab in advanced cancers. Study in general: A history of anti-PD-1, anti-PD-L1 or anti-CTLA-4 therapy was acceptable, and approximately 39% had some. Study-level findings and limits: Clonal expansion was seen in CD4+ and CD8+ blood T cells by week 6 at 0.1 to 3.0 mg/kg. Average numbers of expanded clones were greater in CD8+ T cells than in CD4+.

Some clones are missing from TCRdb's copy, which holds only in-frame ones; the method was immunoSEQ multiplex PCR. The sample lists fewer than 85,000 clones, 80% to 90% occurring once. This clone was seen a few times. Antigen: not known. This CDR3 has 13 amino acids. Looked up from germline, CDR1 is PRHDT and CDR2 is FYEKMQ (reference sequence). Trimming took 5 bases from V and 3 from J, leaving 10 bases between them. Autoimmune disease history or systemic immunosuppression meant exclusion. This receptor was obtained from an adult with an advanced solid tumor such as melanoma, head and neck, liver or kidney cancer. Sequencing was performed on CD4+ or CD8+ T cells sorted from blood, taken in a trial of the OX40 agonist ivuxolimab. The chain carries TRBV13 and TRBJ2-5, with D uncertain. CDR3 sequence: CASSPPQEETQYF. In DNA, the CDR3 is TGTGCCAGCAGCCCCCCCCAGGAAGAGACCCAGTACTTC.